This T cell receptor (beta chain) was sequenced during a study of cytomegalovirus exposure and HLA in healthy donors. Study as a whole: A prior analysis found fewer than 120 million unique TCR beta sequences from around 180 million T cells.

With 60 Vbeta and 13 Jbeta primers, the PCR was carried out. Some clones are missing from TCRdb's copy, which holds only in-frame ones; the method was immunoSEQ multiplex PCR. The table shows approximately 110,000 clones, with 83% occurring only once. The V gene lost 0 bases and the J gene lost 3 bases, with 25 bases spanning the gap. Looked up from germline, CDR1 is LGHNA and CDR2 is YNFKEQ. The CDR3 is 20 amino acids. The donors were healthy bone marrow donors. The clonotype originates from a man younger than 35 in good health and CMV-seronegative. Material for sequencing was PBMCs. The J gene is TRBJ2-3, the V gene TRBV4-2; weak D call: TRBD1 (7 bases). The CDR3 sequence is CASSQDLAGGSYMRTDTQYF. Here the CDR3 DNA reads TGTGCCAGCAGCCAAGATTTGGCAGGGGGGAGTTATATGCGGACAGATACGCAGTATTTT.